The 21 T cell receptor beta chains presented below share a single source sample, sequenced in a study of cytomegalovirus exposure and HLA in healthy donors (dated by TCRdb to 2016 to 2017). Receptors were amplified or captured by the immunoSEQ multiplex PCR assay. A mixture of 60 forward primers for TCR Vbeta segments and 13 reverse primers for TCR Jbeta segments was used in the multiplex PCR. The source is immuneACCESS, and TCRdb retained only in-frame sequences with V and J called. Part of the clones is not carried over; for the studies checked, unresolved V genes explain less than half of this, and the remainder is unexplained. The sample records 150,000 to 170,000 clones, roughly 77% of which are singletons. The top ten constitute 7.7% of the sample. The sample consisted of PBMCs. These receptors originate from a man aged 30 to 45 in good health and CMV-seropositive.

The chain links TRBV27 to TRBJ1-6; 9 bases match TRBD1. The CDR3 is 15 residues long. Germline V gene lookup returns CDR1 MNHEY and CDR2 SMNVEV (reference sequence). The J segment lost 14 bases and the V segment lost 5 bases, leaving 13 bases of the junction unmatched. CDR3 loop: CASSPGTGPLSTLHF. The CDR3 bases are TGTGCCAGCAGTCCGGGGACAGGGCCCCTGTCTACCCTCCACTTT.

This clone appeared a few times. This chain links TRBV6-5 with TRBJ1-1; 8 bases are shared with TRBD1. From germline, CDR1 is MNHEY and CDR2 SVGAGI. This CDR3 has 15 residues. J gave up 5 bases and V 4 bases, and 9 bases lay outside the gene matches. CDR3 in amino acids: CASSSTGQGGTEAFF. CDR3 nucleotide sequence: TGTGCCAGCAGTTCTACCGGACAGGGAGGGACTGAAGCTTTCTTT.

The J gene is TRBJ2-7, the V gene TRBV5-8, with 15 nucleotides matching TRBD2. The germline CDR1 and CDR2 sequences are SGHTS and YDEGEE. Losses at the gene ends were 0 bases for V and 13 bases for J; bases not matched to a gene: 8. This CDR3 is 15 amino acids long. The CDR3 region has the DNA TGTGCCAGCAGCTTGGCCGGGACTAGCGGGAGGACCCTATACTTC. This encodes CASSLAGTSGRTLYF.

The rearrangement joins TRBV7-9 to TRBJ2-1, with TRBD2 identical over 10 bases. The CDR3 loop spans 15 amino acids. Germline V gene data show CDR1 as SEHNR and CDR2 as FQNEAQ (reference sequence). V gave up 3 bases and J gave up 6 bases; unmatched junction bases: 5. The CDR3 spells CASSFLAGASNEQFF. The CDR3 nucleotides are TGTGCCAGCAGCTTTCTAGCGGGAGCTAGCAATGAGCAGTTCTTC.

The genes are TRBV11-3 and TRBJ2-7, with D tentatively TRBD1 (6 bases). This CDR3 region has 15 residues. The germline V gene has CDR1 SGHNT and CDR2 YENEEA. Trimming pared 1 base from V and 1 base from J, leaving 11 bases between. CDR3 in DNA: TGTGCCAGCAGCTTAGGGAGTGACAGGTCCTACGAGCAGTACTTC. It yields the protein CASSLGSDRSYEQYF.

The CDR3 region is CASSPAGANVLTF. The CDR3 coding sequence is TGTGCCAGCAGTCCAGCTGGGGCCAACGTCCTGACTTTC. The genes are TRBV25-1 and TRBJ2-6; D not certain. Germline-derived CDR1 and CDR2 are MGHDK and SYGVNS. The CDR3 sequence is 13 residues long. Trimming removed 5 bases from V and 2 bases from J, with 4 bases in between.

V usage is TRBV6-6 and J usage is TRBJ2-1, with 10 bases aligning to TRBD2. The junction had 6 bases not matched to a gene; V was cut back by 3 bases and J by 7 bases. Germline V CDR1 and CDR2: MNHNY, SVGAGI (reference sequence). CDR3 length: 15 residues. The chain's CDR3 is CASSYQASGRNEQFF. As DNA, the CDR3 is TGTGCCAGCAGTTATCAGGCTAGCGGGAGAAATGAGCAGTTCTTC.

The chain is built from TRBV5-1 and TRBJ2-5; 8 bases are a match to TRBD1. V shed 3 bases and J 7 bases; nucleotides not matched to a gene: 8. The CDR3 runs 14 residues. CDR1 SGHRS and CDR2 YFSETQ come from the germline V gene. The CDR3 region has the DNA TGCGCCAGCAGCTCGGACAGGGAAATGGGGACCCAGTACTTC. Its translation: CASSSDREMGTQYF.

V is TRBV10-3 and J is TRBJ1-6; TRBD1 matches at 7 bases. The V segment lost 6 bases and the J segment 10 bases; nucleotides outside the gene matches: 9. Germline CDR1 is ENHRY and CDR2 is SYGVKD. The CDR3 consists of 14 residues. CDR3 protein: CAISTGVSESPLHF. CDR3 DNA sequence: TGTGCCATCAGCACAGGGGTAAGTGAGTCACCCCTCCACTTT.

J is TRBJ2-7 and V is TRBV28; D gene uncertain. Trimming took 6 bases from V and 2 from J, leaving 5 bases between them. CDR1 is MDHEN and CDR2 is SYDVKM in the germline V gene. This CDR3 is 11 amino acids long. CDR3 in amino acids: CASRYTYEQYF. The CDR3 DNA reads as TGTGCCAGCAGGTATACCTACGAGCAGTACTTC.

The chain employs TRBV6-5 and TRBJ2-1; D gene uncertain. The V gene lost 2 bases and the J gene lost 3 bases, with 5 bases spanning the gap. Per germline, CDR1 MNHEY and CDR2 SVGAGI. This CDR3 is 13 amino acids long. The CDR3 sequence: CASSYGVYNEQFF. The CDR3 coding sequence is TGTGCCAGCAGTTACGGAGTCTACAATGAGCAGTTCTTC.

This chain uses TRBV10-3 with TRBJ2-6; D is possibly TRBD1 (5 bases). From germline, CDR1 is ENHRY and CDR2 SYGVKD. This CDR3 is 15 amino acids long. The V and J ends lost 6 bases and 1 base respectively, with 10 bases between them. The CDR3 DNA reads TGTGCCATCAGGGACACCTCATCTGGGGCCAACGTCCTGACTTTC. This translates into CAIRDTSSGANVLTF.

The V gene is TRBV6-4, the J gene TRBJ2-7; 9 bases are a match to TRBD2. Germline lookup yields CDR1 MRHNA and CDR2 SNTAGT. The V and J ends lost 6 bases and 0 bases, in that order; junction bases with no gene match: 3. The CDR3 loop spans 14 amino acids. The CDR3 nucleotides are TGTGCCAGCAGCGCGGGGGGGAGCTCCTACGAGCAGTACTTC. This translates into CASSAGGSSYEQYF.

J is TRBJ2-7 and V is TRBV18, with 7 bases lining up with TRBD1. The CDR3 runs to 14 residues. V was pared by 3 bases and J by 9 bases, with 11 bases of the junction left unmatched. CDR1 and CDR2 from the germline V gene are KGHSH and LQKENI. In nucleotides, the CDR3 is TGTGCCAGCTCACCCCGACAGGGCTTCCTTGGGCAGTACTTC. Translated: CASSPRQGFLGQYF. The full variable domain, its missing parts supplied by reference TRBV18 and TRBJ2-7, is NAGVMQNPRHLVRRRGQEARLRCSPMKGHSHVYWYRQLPEEGLKFMVYLQKENIIDESGMPKERFSAEFPKEGPSILRIQQVVRGDSAAYFCASSPRQGFLGQYFGPGTRLTVT.

The chain is built from TRBV27 and TRBJ2-6; tentative D call: TRBD1 (6 bases). This CDR3 comprises 17 residues. CDR1 and CDR2 (germline): MNHEY, SMNVEV (reference sequence). Trimming removed 0 bases at V and 1 base at J, with 10 bases between. CDR3 protein: CASSLSDSSSGANVLTF. Here the CDR3 DNA reads TGTGCCAGCAGTTTATCGGACAGCTCATCTGGGGCCAACGTCCTGACTTTC.

The chain has TRBV30 and TRBJ2-2; D is undetermined. The germline V and J ends were trimmed by 6 bases and 2 bases, with 7 bases remaining between them. This CDR3 has 12 amino acids. Looked up from germline, CDR1 is GTSNPN and CDR2 is SVGIG (reference sequence). This CDR3 is CACLLNTGELFF. The CDR3 coding sequence is TGTGCCTGCCTTTTAAACACCGGGGAGCTGTTTTTT.

The chain carries TRBV19 and TRBJ1-5; TRBD1 matches at 9 bases. CDR3 length: 18 residues. The V gene end was trimmed by 1 base and the J gene end by 3 bases; junction bases not matched to a gene: 10. Germline lookup yields CDR1 LNHDA and CDR2 SQIVND (reference sequence). CDR3 in DNA: TGTGCCAGTAGTATAGGCCTAACCGGGACAGGGTACAATCAGCCCCAGCATTTT. It translates to CASSIGLTGTGYNQPQHF.

The V call is TRBV2, the J call TRBJ2-5; possible D gene TRBD2, 5 bases. There are 15 residues in the CDR3. The V gene's germline CDR1 is SNHLY and CDR2 FYNNEI. V gave up 1 base and J gave up 11 bases, with 20 bases separating them. The CDR3 reads CASSEGLPPNWEQYF. CDR3 DNA: TGTGCCAGCAGTGAAGGCTTACCCCCCAATTGGGAGCAGTACTTC.

This sequence joins TRBV4-1 and TRBJ1-3, with D hard to call. The CDR3 runs to 16 residues. V was shortened by 0 bases and J by 0 bases, with 9 bases between the two germline ends. Germline CDR1 and CDR2: MGHRA and YSYEKL. The CDR3 DNA is TGCGCCAGCAGCCAAGATAACTCGTTCTCTGGAAACACCATATATTTT. Protein product: CASSQDNSFSGNTIYF.

The chain links TRBV9 to TRBJ1-2, with D possibly being TRBD1 (5 bases). V was cut by 0 bases and J by 5 bases, with 11 bases left in between. The CDR3 runs 14 residues. Looked up from germline, CDR1 is SGDLS and CDR2 is YYNGEE. As DNA, the CDR3 is TGTGCCAGCAGCGTAGGTAGGGGCGAGTATGGCTACACCTTC. Translation gives CASSVGRGEYGYTF.

This clone was observed once. Here the CDR3 DNA reads TGTGCCAAGAAACTGCAGGGGGTAGGGGAAAAACTGTTTTTT. Its translation: CAKKLQGVGEKLFF. The chain links TRBV2 to TRBJ1-4; 7 bases match TRBD1. Trimming took 10 bases from V and 8 from J; bases not matched to a gene: 13. CDR3 length equals 14 residues. Per the germline V gene, CDR1 is SNHLY and CDR2 is FYNNEI.